This TCR beta chain was sequenced during a study of T cell clones after liver transplantation. Clones were read by immunoSEQ multiplex PCR, and TCRdb kept only the in-frame ones, dropping some. The sample includes about 99,000 clones, approximately 85% seen only once; the top ten take about 1%. Germline lookup yields CDR1 SNHLY and CDR2 FYNNEI. The ends lost 6 bases at V and 4 bases at J; junction bases unmatched: 6. The CDR3 extends over 15 amino acids. The input for sequencing was CD4+ T cells from blood, taken before liver transplant. The genes are TRBV2 and TRBJ1-4, with TRBD1 matching over 9 bases. This receptor was obtained from a human donor who received a liver transplant. CDR3 loop: CASSNDRGFNEKLFF. The CDR3 coding sequence is TGTGCCAGCAGCAATGACAGGGGGTTTAATGAAAAACTGTTTTTT.